These 17 T cell receptor beta chains originate from one sample sequenced in a study of blood T cells in healthy people across ages. A second PCR of roughly 6 to 12 cycles used a sample-barcoded 5' primer and a J-beta primer mix. Each CDR3 protein is one row after TCRdb ran MiXCR on the 5' RACE reads. The repertoire holds more than 900,000 distinct CDR3 sequences, with 25% to 30% as singletons. Another study also made use of these data, one on T cells of mothers and their children.

Sequenced sample: blood. The receptors stem from a woman aged 40 to 49 in good health.

The chain recombines TRBV12-3 or TRBV12-4 with TRBJ1-1; no reliable D call. The CDR3 extends over 11 amino acids. Trimming took 1 base from V and 8 from J, leaving 5 bases between them. The CDR3 protein is CASSLGHEAFF. For the CDR3, the DNA is TGTGCCAGCAGTTTAGGTCACGAAGCTTTCTTT.

This clonotype was counted at least ten times. The rearrangement joins TRBV9 to TRBJ2-5; 10 bases line up with TRBD1. V shed 2 bases and J 1 base; nucleotides not matched to a gene: 2. The CDR3 has 15 residues. Per the germline V gene, CDR1 is SGDLS and CDR2 is YYNGEE. CDR3 protein: CASSVRTGGQETQYF. As DNA, the CDR3 is TGTGCCAGCAGCGTTAGGACAGGGGGCCAAGAGACCCAGTACTTC.

A word on this clonotype: Since a much larger clone is just one base distant, this may be a read error. The gene calls are TRBV29-1 and TRBJ1-5; no reliable D call. The CDR3 has 12 residues. The germline V gene has CDR1 SQVTM and CDR2 ANQGSEA. The CDR3 DNA sequence: TGCAGCGTTGGAGGCGGAGATCAGCTCCAGCATTTT. Protein sequence: CSVGGGDQLQHF.

The sample holds a few counts of this clonotype. The chain uses TRBV13 and TRBJ2-7, with 8 bases identical to TRBD2. The trim removed 6 bases at V and 3 bases at J, leaving 4 bases unmatched. Per germline, CDR1 PRHDT and CDR2 FYEKMQ (reference sequence). The CDR3 spans 13 residues. As DNA, the CDR3 is TGTGCCAGCAGACCTGGGACTAGCTACGAGCAGTACTTC. It specifies CASRPGTSYEQYF.

As regards this clonotype: At one end the junction does not follow the germline gene, possibly because of a read error. The gene calls are TRBV13 and TRBJ1-5; tentatively, D is TRBD1 (6 bases). The CDR3 length is 15 residues. Germline CDR1 is PRHDT and CDR2 is FYEKMQ (reference sequence). CDR3 DNA: TGCGCCAGCAGCTGGGGGGCACTCGGCAATCAGCCCCAGCATTTT. This sequence encodes CASSWGALGNQPQHF.

This chain links TRBV24-1 with TRBJ2-1; D tentatively fits TRBD1 or TRBD2 (5 bases each). From germline, CDR1 is KGHDR and CDR2 SFDVKD. V lost 9 bases and J 1 base, leaving 15 bases between the germline ends. The CDR3 contains 15 residues. The CDR3 coding sequence is TGTGCCACCGGGGACGCTGCACGGTCCTACAATGAGCAGTTCTTC. Residues: CATGDAARSYNEQFF.

In this sample, this clonotype turned up once. This rearrangement joins TRBV7-2 to TRBJ2-2; 16 bases map to TRBD2. The germline CDR1 and CDR2 sequences are SGHTA and FQGNSA. The CDR3 is made up of 19 amino acids. V gave up 3 bases and J gave up 4 bases; unmatched junction bases: 8. Here the CDR3 reads CASSFPGLAGGRSTGELFF. In DNA, the CDR3 is TGTGCCAGCAGCTTCCCGGGACTAGCGGGGGGGCGGAGCACCGGGGAGCTGTTTTTT. The entire variable domain, with the rest obtained from reference TRBV7-2 and TRBJ2-2, is as follows: GAGVSQSPSNKVTEKGKDVELRCDPISGHTALYWYRQSLGQGLEFLIYFQGNSAPDKSGLPSDRFSAERTGGSVSTLTIQRTQQEDSAVYLCASSFPGLAGGRSTGELFFGEGSRLTVL.

This chain connects TRBV9 to TRBJ2-3, with 10 bases that match TRBD2. After removal of 0 bases from V and 6 bases from J, the junction contained 7 bases not matched to a gene. In germline, CDR1 is SGDLS, CDR2 YYNGEE. The length of the CDR3 is 16 residues. The DNA for the CDR3 is TGTGCCAGCAGCGTAGCAGTAGCGGGGGGAGGGGATACGCAGTATTTT. This encodes CASSVAVAGGGDTQYF.

V gene TRBV20-1 combines with J gene TRBJ2-2, with TRBD2 matching over 11 bases. Trimming took 4 bases from V and 6 from J; bases not matched to a gene: 10. Germline values: CDR1 DFQATT, CDR2 SNEGSKA (reference sequence). The length of the CDR3 is 16 residues. This CDR3 is CSANSDPGLAAGELFF. The CDR3, as DNA: TGCAGTGCTAACTCTGATCCGGGACTAGCGGCCGGGGAGCTGTTTTTT.

This clonotype was counted only a few times. A much larger clone lies a single base off, so this may be a read error. V usage is TRBV12-3 or TRBV12-4 and J usage is TRBJ2-1; no definite D call. The CDR3 extends over 12 amino acids. Deletions cut 10 bases from V and 9 bases from J, with 16 bases between. Here the CDR3 reads CANSKQVGEQFF. As DNA, the CDR3 is TGTGCCAACAGCAAACAAGTGGGTGAGCAGTTCTTC.

A few counts support this clonotype. This chain links TRBV20-1 with TRBJ2-3; the D gene is possibly TRBD1 (6 bases). The V gene's germline CDR1 is DFQATT and CDR2 SNEGSKA (reference sequence). This CDR3 comprises 14 residues. V lost 3 bases and J 2 bases, leaving 12 bases between the germline ends. The chain's CDR3 is CSARDRDNTDTQYF. CDR3 coding DNA: TGCAGTGCTAGGGACCGGGACAACACAGATACGCAGTATTTT.

In this sample, this clonotype turned up a few times. The genes are TRBV28 and TRBJ1-2, with D possibly being TRBD1 (5 bases). Germline CDR1 reads MDHEN; CDR2 reads SYDVKM. Between the trimmed V and J ends, which lost 2 bases and 8 bases, there was a span of 12 bases. This CDR3 spans 13 amino acids. The CDR3 loop is CASSLIRGIGYTF. The CDR3 bases are TGTGCCAGCAGTTTAATTCGGGGGATAGGCTACACCTTC.

Of note for this clonotype: A junction end diverges from the germline sequence, so it may reflect a read error. The V gene is TRBV29-1, the J gene TRBJ2-1; D is perhaps TRBD1 or TRBD2 (5 bases each). This CDR3 is built from 13 residues. Germline V gives CDR1 SQVTM, CDR2 ANQGSEA. Here the CDR3 reads CSVKEGPYNEQFF. The CDR3 DNA reads TGCAGCGTTAAAGAGGGGCCCTACAATGAGCAGTTCTTC.

The V and J genes are TRBV5-1 and TRBJ2-5; 7 bases map to TRBD1. The CDR3 is made up of 15 amino acids. The germline V gene has CDR1 SGHRS and CDR2 YFSETQ. V gave up 0 bases and J gave up 4 bases; unmatched junction bases: 6. CDR3 protein: CASSLATGVGETQYF. The CDR3 bases are TGCGCCAGCAGCTTGGCCACAGGGGTTGGAGAGACCCAGTACTTC.

The chain joins TRBV28 to TRBJ2-7; the match to TRBD2 covers 7 bases. V dropped 6 bases and J dropped 7; count of bases not matched to a gene: 12. This CDR3 has 14 amino acids. CDR1 is MDHEN, CDR2 SYDVKM, per germline. CDR3 amino acids: CASRRLAGSDEQYF. For the CDR3, the DNA is TGTGCCAGCAGAAGACTAGCAGGGTCGGATGAGCAGTACTTC. Drawing the rest from reference TRBV28 and TRBJ2-7, the complete variable domain is DVKVTQSSRYLVKRTGEKVFLECVQDMDHENMFWYRQDPGLGLRLIYFSYDVKMKEKGDIPEGYSVSREKKERFSLILESASTNQTSMYLCASRRLAGSDEQYFGPGTRLTVT.

This clonotype has at least ten counts. This chain joins TRBV6-5 and TRBJ2-5; D is undetermined. The CDR3 length is 12 residues. The germline gives CDR1 MNHEY, CDR2 SVGAGI. V lost 4 bases to trimming and J lost 7 bases, with 10 bases between them. The CDR3 protein is CASSLPMGTQYF. The DNA of the CDR3 is TGTGCCAGCAGTTTACCTATGGGGACCCAGTACTTC.

The chain couples TRBV15 to TRBJ2-7, with unresolved D. CDR1 and CDR2 from the germline V gene are LNHNV and YYDKDF (reference sequence). V lost 11 bases to trimming and J lost 3 bases, with 17 bases between them. This CDR3 is built from 13 residues. Here the CDR3 reads CAAGRVYHYEQYF. CDR3 sequence (DNA): TGTGCCGCCGGCAGAGTTTACCACTACGAGCAGTACTTC.